These 26 T cell receptor beta chains were all obtained from the same sample, sequenced in a study of shared clonotypes between healthy human individuals. Libraries were prepared by immunoSEQ multiplex PCR; TCRdb keeps only in-frame clonotypes and omits some of them. This table holds some 630,000 clones, around 96% found once. Positively selected for CCR7, the CD45RO-negative cells used as naive CD8 cells excluded terminally differentiated effector memory CD45RA+ cells. Sequenced input: naive CD8+ T cells sorted from blood. These receptors originate from a woman aged 25 to 39 in good health.

The chain uses TRBV5-1 and TRBJ2-1; no clear D. This CDR3 has 15 amino acids. Trimming removed 0 bases at V and 0 bases at J, with 7 bases between. Germline lookup yields CDR1 SGHRS and CDR2 YFSETQ. CDR3 sequence: CASSLASSSYNEQFF. The CDR3 coding sequence is TGCGCCAGCAGCTTGGCGAGTAGCTCCTACAATGAGCAGTTCTTC.

The chain carries TRBV28 and TRBJ2-7; D might be TRBD2 (5 bases). Germline loops: CDR1 MDHEN, CDR2 SYDVKM. V lost 3 bases and J lost 0, with 15 bases in between. The CDR3 extends over 16 amino acids. The CDR3 loop reads CASSFPQLGGSYEQYF. CDR3 in DNA: TGTGCCAGCAGTTTCCCCCAGCTTGGAGGCTCCTACGAGCAGTACTTC.

The V gene is TRBV5-8, the J gene TRBJ2-2; D is ambiguous. The CDR3 spans 15 residues. Germline V gene lookup returns CDR1 SGHTS and CDR2 YDEGEE. Trimming cost V 0 bases and J 6 bases, with 12 bases left between them. The CDR3 protein is CASSLDLVGAGELFF. As DNA, the CDR3 is TGTGCCAGCAGCTTGGATTTGGTAGGAGCCGGGGAGCTGTTTTTT.

For the CDR3, the DNA is TGTGCCAGCAAGCGAGGCTTGATAGAGGGTGGCTACACCTTC. Its translation: CASKRGLIEGGYTF. This chain joins TRBV28 and TRBJ1-2; D gene unclear. The CDR3 contains 14 residues. Germline CDR1 MDHEN, CDR2 SYDVKM. Trimming took off 7 bases at V and 7 bases at J, with 19 bases between the two ends.

Turning to this clone: At the DNA level, this CDR3 is encoded by other sequences in the same sample as well. The chain joins TRBV27 to TRBJ2-7, with TRBD1 identical over 7 bases. The germline gives CDR1 MNHEY, CDR2 SMNVEV (reference sequence). After removal of 6 bases from V and 4 bases from J, the junction contained 6 bases not matched to a gene. This CDR3 has 13 residues. The CDR3 sequence: CASSHGTAYEQYF. The CDR3 bases are TGTGCCAGCAGCCACGGGACAGCATACGAGCAGTACTTC.

This chain joins TRBV7-9 and TRBJ2-7; TRBD2 aligns across 7 bases. The germline V gene encodes CDR1 SEHNR and CDR2 FQNEAQ (reference sequence). After removal of 5 bases from V and 4 bases from J, the junction contained 11 bases not matched to a gene. This CDR3 has 15 amino acids. The CDR3 bases are TGTGCCAGCAGCCGATCACTAGCGAAACCTTACGAGCAGTACTTC. Its translation is CASSRSLAKPYEQYF.

Points on this clone: Other DNA sequences of this sample code for an identical CDR3. The chain employs TRBV27 and TRBJ2-7; D remains unclear. From germline, CDR1 is MNHEY and CDR2 SMNVEV (reference sequence). This CDR3 is built from 13 residues. V lost 4 bases and J lost 1, with 8 bases in between. The CDR3 DNA follows: TGTGCCAGCAGTTATGGGATTTCCTACGAGCAGTACTTC. The encoded protein is CASSYGISYEQYF.

The genes are TRBV11-2 and TRBJ2-7, with D possibly matching TRBD2 (5 bases). The CDR3 extends over 13 amino acids. The V and J ends lost 3 bases and 7 bases respectively, with 13 bases between them. CDR1 and CDR2 (germline): SGHAT, FQNNGV. In nucleotides, the CDR3 is TGTGCCAGCAGCTTGGCCGAAGCGGAGGAGCAGTACTTC. Its translation: CASSLAEAEEQYF.

The V gene is TRBV7-9, the J gene TRBJ2-7; 12 nucleotides agree with TRBD2. V trimming: 6 bases; J trimming: 4 bases; junction bases outside the gene matches: 4. Germline V gives CDR1 SEHNR, CDR2 FQNEAQ (reference sequence). This CDR3 has 14 amino acids. CDR3 bases: TGTGCCAGCAGTCCCGGACTAGCGGGATACGAGCAGTACTTC. Its translation: CASSPGLAGYEQYF. Full variable domain (remainder filled in from reference TRBV7-9 and TRBJ2-7): DTGVSQNPRHKITKRGQNVTFRCDPISEHNRLYWYRQTLGQGPEFLTYFQNEAQLEKSRLLSDRFSAERPKGSFSTLEIQRTEQGDSAMYLCASSPGLAGYEQYFGPGTRLTVT.

The chain carries TRBV5-1 and TRBJ2-2; possible D gene TRBD1, 5 bases. V lost 7 bases, J lost 4 bases, and 8 bases lay in between. The length of the CDR3 is 12 residues. CDR1 is SGHRS, CDR2 YFSETQ, per germline. The chain's CDR3 is CASADSTGELFF. The CDR3 nucleotides are TGCGCCAGCGCCGACAGCACCGGGGAGCTGTTTTTT.

The chain employs TRBV6-6 and TRBJ2-7, with 7 bases that match TRBD1. Germline loops: CDR1 MNHNY, CDR2 SVGAGI (reference sequence). The CDR3 totals 15 residues. The junction had 6 bases not matched to a gene; V was cut back by 3 bases and J by 1 base. The CDR3 protein is CASSYKGAGSYEQYF. The CDR3 DNA follows: TGTGCCAGCAGTTATAAGGGGGCTGGGTCCTACGAGCAGTACTTC.

The rearrangement links TRBV5-1 to TRBJ1-5; D is perhaps TRBD1 (5 bases). V lost 4 bases to trimming and J lost 10 bases, with 18 bases between them. The CDR3 has 14 residues. Germline lookup yields CDR1 SGHRS and CDR2 YFSETQ. CDR3 residues: CASSHGEGREPQHF. The CDR3 nucleotides read TGCGCCAGCAGCCACGGGGAGGGGCGAGAACCCCAGCATTTT.

V usage is TRBV7-9 and J usage is TRBJ2-5; TRBD1 is a possible D gene (5 bases). CDR3 length: 14 residues. The germline V gene has CDR1 SEHNR and CDR2 FQNEAQ (reference sequence). Deletions cut 5 bases from V and 2 bases from J, with 12 bases between. This CDR3 is CASSTQGVQETQYF. The DNA for the CDR3 is TGTGCCAGCAGCACCCAAGGGGTTCAAGAGACCCAGTACTTC.

The gene calls are TRBV29-1 and TRBJ2-7, with a possible D match to TRBD2 (5 bases). Between the trimmed V and J ends, which lost 6 bases and 6 bases, there was a span of 12 bases. Germline V gene sequence: CDR1 SQVTM, CDR2 ANQGSEA. The CDR3 runs to 11 residues. The CDR3 DNA follows: TGCAGCGTCGTACTAGAGCTCGAGCAGTACTTC. It encodes CSVVLELEQYF.

This chain connects TRBV19 to TRBJ1-1; D possibly corresponds to TRBD1 (6 bases). V was trimmed by 5 bases and J by 11 bases, leaving 18 bases between them. CDR1 LNHDA and CDR2 SQIVND come from the germline V gene (reference sequence). CDR3 length equals 13 residues. In nucleotides, the CDR3 is TGTGCCAGTAGTGCCGGACAGCTCAACGAGGCTTTCTTT. The encoded protein is CASSAGQLNEAFF.

The chain couples TRBV4-1 to TRBJ2-7, with 8 bases identical to TRBD1. Germline-derived CDR1 and CDR2 are MGHRA and YSYEKL. The CDR3 runs to 14 residues. Unmatched junction bases numbered 8, after V lost 3 bases and J lost 7 bases. CDR3 DNA sequence: TGCGCCAGCAGCCAGAGGACAGGGTTGGGGGAGCAGTACTTC. Amino acid sequence: CASSQRTGLGEQYF.

Comment on this clone: An end of the junction differs from the germline gene, which may be a read error. The chain couples TRBV13 to TRBJ2-7; D possibly matches TRBD1 or TRBD2 (5 bases each). The CDR3 sequence is 15 residues long. Germline lookup yields CDR1 PRHDT and CDR2 FYEKMQ (reference sequence). CDR3 coding DNA: TGTGCCAGCAGCTTAGCCAAGGACCCCCGGGGCGCCTGTGACTTC. Translation: CASSLAKDPRGACDF.

The chain recombines TRBV29-1 with TRBJ1-2; D perhaps matches TRBD1 (6 bases). Germline CDR1 is SQVTM and CDR2 is ANQGSEA. The ends were cut back, 5 bases at V and 4 bases at J, with 23 bases in the middle. The CDR3 loop spans 16 amino acids. CDR3 nucleotides: TGCAGCGTTTGGTCGGACAGTAACAAATGGGGCTATGGCTACACCTTC. It translates to CSVWSDSNKWGYGYTF.

The rearrangement uses TRBV28 and TRBJ1-2, with 8 bases that match TRBD1. V dropped 5 bases and J dropped 9; count of bases not matched to a gene: 17. Germline V lookup: CDR1 MDHEN, CDR2 SYDVKM. There are 16 residues in the CDR3. DNA for the CDR3: TGTGCCAGCAGTCCGGACAGGGTAGTTAGAAACCCCAGCTACACCTTC. Its translation: CASSPDRVVRNPSYTF.

The V gene is TRBV9, the J gene TRBJ2-5, with 7 positions matching TRBD1. Germline V gives CDR1 SGDLS, CDR2 YYNGEE. Losses at the gene ends were 0 bases for V and 5 bases for J; bases not matched to a gene: 7. This CDR3 is built from 15 residues. As DNA, the CDR3 is TGTGCCAGCAGCGTAGATAGACAGGGTGGTGAGACCCAGTACTTC. Amino acid sequence: CASSVDRQGGETQYF.

This chain connects TRBV5-1 to TRBJ2-7; a weak D match, TRBD1 (5 bases). The germline V gene encodes CDR1 SGHRS and CDR2 YFSETQ. The CDR3 has 17 residues. V lost 4 bases and J lost 1, with 21 bases in between. The CDR3 coding sequence is TGCGCCAGCAGCACCCCACAGGACCACGCCGGATCCTACGAGCAGTACTTC. It translates to CASSTPQDHAGSYEQYF. Variable domain in full (rest from reference TRBV5-1 and TRBJ2-7): KAGVTQTPRYLIKTRGQQVTLSCSPISGHRSVSWYQQTPGQGLQFLFEYFSETQRNKGNFPGRFSGRQFSNSRSEMNVSTLELGDSALYLCASSTPQDHAGSYEQYFGPGTRLTVT.

V usage is TRBV11-2 and J usage is TRBJ1-4, with D uncertain. CDR1 and CDR2 from the germline V gene are SGHAT and FQNNGV. The CDR3 is 18 amino acids. Trimming took 7 bases from V and 0 from J, leaving 21 bases between them. The CDR3 is CASTPHRRNSATNEKLFF. CDR3 coding DNA: TGTGCCAGCACCCCACACCGGCGAAACTCCGCAACTAATGAAAAACTGTTTTTT.

This chain connects TRBV11-3 to TRBJ2-3; D might be TRBD1 (6 bases). The germline CDR1 and CDR2 sequences are SGHNT and YENEEA. V was clipped by 6 bases and J by 2 bases, with 9 bases between them. This CDR3 has 13 amino acids. CDR3 loop: CASSQGNTDTQYF. As DNA, the CDR3 is TGTGCCAGCAGTCAGGGGAACACAGATACGCAGTATTTT.

The chain couples TRBV29-1 to TRBJ1-2; 7 bases align to TRBD1. Germline values: CDR1 SQVTM, CDR2 ANQGSEA. The CDR3 contains 15 residues. Unmatched junction bases numbered 13, after V lost 1 base and J lost 8 bases. The CDR3 here is CSVEGFGDRVGGYTF. In DNA, the CDR3 is TGCAGCGTTGAAGGGTTCGGTGACAGGGTGGGAGGCTACACCTTC.

V is TRBV13 and J is TRBJ2-1; 9 bases fit TRBD2. J was trimmed by 5 bases and V by 5 bases; bases with no gene match: 7. This CDR3 contains 15 residues. Looked up from germline, CDR1 is PRHDT and CDR2 is FYEKMQ (reference sequence). CDR3 in amino acids: CASSRLLAGDNEQFF. CDR3 in DNA: TGTGCCAGCAGCCGCCTACTAGCGGGCGACAATGAGCAGTTCTTC.

The V call is TRBV30, the J call TRBJ2-3; D gene ambiguous. From germline, CDR1 is GTSNPN and CDR2 SVGIG (reference sequence). Trimming left V 1 base short and J 1 base short, with 12 bases between. The CDR3 contains 15 residues. This chain's CDR3 is CAWSAVMGGTDTQYF. CDR3 sequence (DNA): TGTGCCTGGAGTGCGGTTATGGGTGGCACAGATACGCAGTATTTT.